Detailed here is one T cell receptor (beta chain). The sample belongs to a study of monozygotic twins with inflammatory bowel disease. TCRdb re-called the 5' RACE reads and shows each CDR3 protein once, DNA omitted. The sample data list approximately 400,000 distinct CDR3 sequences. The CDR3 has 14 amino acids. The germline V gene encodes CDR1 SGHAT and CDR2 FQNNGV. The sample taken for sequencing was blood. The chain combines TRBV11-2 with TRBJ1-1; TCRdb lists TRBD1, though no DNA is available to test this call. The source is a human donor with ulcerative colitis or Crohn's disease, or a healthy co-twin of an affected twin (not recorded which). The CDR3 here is CASAWGGSETEAFF.